What follows describes a single T cell receptor beta chain. Antigen specificity is unknown. These data come from a study of T cells expressing NK-cell markers. Study-wide points: Expanded clones of NKG2C+ T cells had an unclear HCMV specificity.

TCRdb reanalyzed the 5' RACE reads, giving one entry per CDR3 protein sequence and no DNA. The sample totals 300,000 to 500,000 distinct CDR3 sequences. The germline CDR1 and CDR2 sequences are GTSNPN and SVGIG (reference sequence). The CDR3 sequence is 13 residues long. This clonotype originated in a woman aged 45-65 years in good health. The chain recombines TRBV30 with TRBJ2-1; there is no DNA to check the TCRdb D call of TRBD2. The source material was blood T cells: a sorted CD56 or NKG2C T cell subset, CD4+ or CD8+ T cells, or bulk PBMC T cells (not recorded which). This CDR3 is CAWKGLAGGQWFF.